This passage covers 17 T cell receptor beta chains from one sample sequenced in a study of beta chain features in type 1 diabetes. Study-wide results and limits: Among all four CD4+ subsets, Type 1 diabetes patients had TCRB CDR3s that were moderately but significantly shorter.

The isolated RNA, all of it, was reverse transcribed, so expressed TCRB transcripts were what got sequenced. Clones were sequenced by immunoSEQ multiplex PCR, and TCRdb holds only the in-frame ones, with some missing. The profile covers hundreds of thousands of clones, with around 15% appearing a single time and roughly 0.018% taken by the ten largest. Antigens for these TCRs are unknown. The specimen sequenced was naive CD4+ T cells from blood. The receptors were sampled from a man aged 25-45 years with type 1 diabetes.

This clone was detected a few times. This chain joins TRBV5-1 and TRBJ2-1; TRBD2 matches at 7 bases. Germline CDR1 reads SGHRS; CDR2 reads YFSETQ. CDR3 size: 13 residues. Losses at the gene ends were 2 bases for V and 6 bases for J; bases not matched to a gene: 2. The DNA of the CDR3 is TGCGCCAGCAGCTTCGGCGGGAGCAATGAGCAGTTCTTC. It encodes CASSFGGSNEQFF.

The genes are TRBV2 and TRBJ2-1; D is undetermined. With 8 bases removed from V and 5 bases from J, the gap between germline ends came to 7 bases. Germline V gene lookup returns CDR1 SNHLY and CDR2 FYNNEI. The CDR3 loop spans 11 amino acids. CDR3 loop: CASASNNEQFF. As DNA, the CDR3 is TGTGCCAGCGCGTCTAACAATGAGCAGTTCTTC.

This chain connects TRBV28 to TRBJ2-7, with D tentatively TRBD2 (5 bases). V was shortened by 6 bases and J by 13 bases, with 19 bases between the two germline ends. CDR1 and CDR2 (germline): MDHEN, SYDVKM. This CDR3 region has 12 residues. The CDR3 nucleotides are TGTGCCAGCAGACTGGGAGACCTACGAGAATACTTC. Translation: CASRLGDLREYF.

V is TRBV7-4 and J is TRBJ2-5; D is uncertain. CDR3 size: 11 residues. CDR1 is SGHVT and CDR2 is SQSDAQ in the germline V gene. The V end was cut by 5 bases, the J end by 2 bases, with 3 bases between. The CDR3 coding sequence is TGTGCCAGCAGCCCGCAAGAGACCCAGTACTTC. Residues: CASSPQETQYF.

There are a few counts of this clone. The CDR3 region is CASSFFKQGDEKLFF. CDR3 nucleotide sequence: TGTGCCAGCAGTTTTTTCAAACAGGGGGATGAAAAACTGTTTTTT. The chain uses TRBV28 and TRBJ1-4; 8 bases match TRBD1. The CDR3 has 15 amino acids. From germline, CDR1 is MDHEN and CDR2 SYDVKM. V shed 3 bases, J shed 6 bases, and the junction held 6 bases outside the gene matches.

The chain joins TRBV5-6 to TRBJ2-7, with TRBD1 as a possible D gene (6 bases). The CDR3 loop spans 12 amino acids. Germline CDR1 SGHDT, CDR2 YYEEEE. Trimming took 1 base from V and 4 from J, leaving 6 bases between them. The chain's CDR3 is CASSLRGYEQYF. The DNA of the CDR3 is TGTGCCAGCAGCTTGAGGGGGTACGAGCAGTACTTC.

This clone was seen a handful of times. V and J are TRBV18 and TRBJ1-2; D is unclear. The length of the CDR3 is 13 residues. CDR1 and CDR2 (germline): KGHSH, LQKENI. The V gene lost 6 bases and the J gene lost 5 bases, with 13 bases spanning the gap. CDR3 DNA: TGTGCCAGCTCTGCCTTGGCGGCTTATGGCTACACCTTC. Protein: CASSALAAYGYTF.

There are a few counts of this clone. V and J are TRBV7-2 and TRBJ2-1; D gene unclear. The germline V gene has CDR1 SGHTA and CDR2 FQGNSA. The V end was cut by 6 bases, the J end by 2 bases, with 8 bases between. CDR3 length equals 13 residues. CDR3 region: CASSSSTYNEQFF. The CDR3 DNA reads TGTGCCAGCAGTAGTAGCACCTACAATGAGCAGTTCTTC. Full variable domain (missing parts from reference TRBV7-2 and TRBJ2-1): GAGVSQSPSNKVTEKGKDVELRCDPISGHTALYWYRQSLGQGLEFLIYFQGNSAPDKSGLPSDRFSAERTGGSVSTLTIQRTQQEDSAVYLCASSSSTYNEQFFGPGTRLTVL.

The J gene is TRBJ2-5, the V gene TRBV11-2, with 13 bases matching TRBD2. Trimming removed 2 bases from V and 2 bases from J; junction bases left unmatched: 8. The CDR3 extends over 18 amino acids. Germline V gene sequence: CDR1 SGHAT, CDR2 FQNNGV. CDR3 DNA: TGTGCCAGCAGCTTACGAGGGACTAGCGGGACTCTTCAAGAGACCCAGTACTTC. As protein: CASSLRGTSGTLQETQYF.

This clone was counted only a few times. The chain joins TRBV9 to TRBJ1-1, with TRBD1 matching over 7 bases. CDR1 SGDLS and CDR2 YYNGEE come from the germline V gene. The CDR3 extends over 14 amino acids. Trimming removed 4 bases from V and 3 bases from J; junction bases left unmatched: 6. The CDR3 is CASSPHRGDTEAFF. In nucleotides, the CDR3 is TGTGCCAGCAGCCCTCACAGGGGAGACACTGAAGCTTTCTTT.

This clone was seen more than once but under ten times. This rearrangement joins TRBV9 to TRBJ2-4, with a possible D match to TRBD1 (6 bases). CDR3 size: 13 residues. Germline loops: CDR1 SGDLS, CDR2 YYNGEE. V lost 0 bases and J lost 7, with 8 bases in between. The CDR3 nucleotides read TGTGCCAGCAGCGTAGCTCAGGGGAACATTCAGTACTTC. Translated: CASSVAQGNIQYF.

This CDR3 is CASSLSPSSWNEQFF. The DNA for the CDR3 is TGTGCCAGCAGCTTAAGTCCTAGTTCTTGGAATGAGCAGTTCTTC. The J gene is TRBJ2-1, the V gene TRBV7-3; D is unclear. This CDR3 region has 15 residues. Trimming left V 1 base short and J 7 bases short, with 14 bases between. Per the germline V gene, CDR1 is SGHTA and CDR2 is FQGTGA.

This clone was picked up a small number of times. This chain links TRBV10-2 with TRBJ2-5; 11 positions agree with TRBD2. Trimming removed 7 bases from V and 5 bases from J; junction bases left unmatched: 3. CDR1 is WSHSY, CDR2 SAAADI, per germline. The CDR3 spans 13 residues. CDR3 residues: CASTLAGEETQYF. The DNA for the CDR3 is TGCGCCAGCACACTAGCGGGAGAGGAGACCCAGTACTTC.

The V gene is TRBV19, the J gene TRBJ2-3, with 12 positions matching TRBD2. This CDR3 has 17 residues. V shed 4 bases and J 1 base; nucleotides not matched to a gene: 6. CDR1 is LNHDA and CDR2 is SQIVND in the germline V gene (reference sequence). The CDR3 nucleotides are TGTGCCAGTAGTACAGCACGGACTAGCGGGGGCACAGATACGCAGTATTTT. Its protein is CASSTARTSGGTDTQYF.

V and J are TRBV5-1 and TRBJ1-1, with D uncertain. Looked up from germline, CDR1 is SGHRS and CDR2 is YFSETQ. The length of the CDR3 is 14 residues. V was cut by 0 bases and J by 4 bases, with 10 bases left in between. The CDR3 spells CASSLVAESTEAFF. As DNA, the CDR3 is TGCGCCAGCAGCTTGGTTGCGGAGAGCACTGAAGCTTTCTTT.

The chain combines TRBV13 with TRBJ2-7; 9 positions agree with TRBD2. Germline assignment: CDR1 PRHDT and CDR2 FYEKMQ (reference sequence). This CDR3 region has 15 residues. J lost 4 bases, V lost 2 bases, and 6 bases had no gene match. DNA for the CDR3: TGTGCCAGCAGCTTACGCGGGAGGGCCGCTTACGAGCAGTACTTC. Protein sequence: CASSLRGRAAYEQYF.

J is TRBJ2-5 and V is TRBV28; 12 positions match TRBD2. The CDR3 spans 16 residues. Germline-derived CDR1 and CDR2 are MDHEN and SYDVKM. Trimming removed 4 bases from V and 2 bases from J; junction bases left unmatched: 5. CDR3 sequence (DNA): TGTGCCAGCAGTTCCGGACTAGCGGGAAATCAAGAGACCCAGTACTTC. It is translated as CASSSGLAGNQETQYF.